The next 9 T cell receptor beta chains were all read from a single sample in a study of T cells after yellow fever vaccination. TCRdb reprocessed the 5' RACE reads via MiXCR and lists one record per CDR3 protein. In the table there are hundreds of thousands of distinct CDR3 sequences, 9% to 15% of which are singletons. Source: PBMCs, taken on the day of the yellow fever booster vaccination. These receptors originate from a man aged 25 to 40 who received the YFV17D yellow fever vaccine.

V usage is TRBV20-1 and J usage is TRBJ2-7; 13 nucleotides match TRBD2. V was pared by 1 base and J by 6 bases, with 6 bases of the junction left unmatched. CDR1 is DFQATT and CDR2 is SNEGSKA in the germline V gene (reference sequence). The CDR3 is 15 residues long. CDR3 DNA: TGCAGTGCTAGAGGGGGAGGACTAGCGGGAGTCGAGCAGTACTTC. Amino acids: CSARGGGLAGVEQYF.

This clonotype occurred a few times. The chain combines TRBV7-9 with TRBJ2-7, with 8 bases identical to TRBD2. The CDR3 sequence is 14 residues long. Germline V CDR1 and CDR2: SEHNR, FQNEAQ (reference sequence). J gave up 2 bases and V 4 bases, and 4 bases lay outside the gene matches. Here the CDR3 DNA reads TGTGCCAGCAGCTACACGGGACTAGCCTACGAGCAGTACTTC. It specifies CASSYTGLAYEQYF.

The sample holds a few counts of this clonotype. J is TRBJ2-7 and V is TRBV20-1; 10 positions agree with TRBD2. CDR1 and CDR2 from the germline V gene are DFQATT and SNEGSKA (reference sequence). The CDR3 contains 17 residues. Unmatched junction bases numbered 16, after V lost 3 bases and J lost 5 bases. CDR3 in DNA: TGCAGTGCTAGCCCCCCGGGGGCTAGCGGGAGATCCCACGAGCAGTACTTC. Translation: CSASPPGASGRSHEQYF.

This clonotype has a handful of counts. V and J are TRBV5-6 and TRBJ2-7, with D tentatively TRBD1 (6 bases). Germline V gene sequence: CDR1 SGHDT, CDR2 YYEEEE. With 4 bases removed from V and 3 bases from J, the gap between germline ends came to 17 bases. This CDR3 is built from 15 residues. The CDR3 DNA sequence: TGTGCCAGCAGCCGGAAAAGACAGGCGGGCTACGAGCAGTACTTC. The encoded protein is CASSRKRQAGYEQYF.

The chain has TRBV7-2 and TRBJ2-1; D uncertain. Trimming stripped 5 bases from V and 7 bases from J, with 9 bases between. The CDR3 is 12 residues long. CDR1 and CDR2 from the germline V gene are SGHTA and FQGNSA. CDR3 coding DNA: TGTGCCAGCAGCCACCCCTTAAATGAGCAGTTCTTC. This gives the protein CASSHPLNEQFF.

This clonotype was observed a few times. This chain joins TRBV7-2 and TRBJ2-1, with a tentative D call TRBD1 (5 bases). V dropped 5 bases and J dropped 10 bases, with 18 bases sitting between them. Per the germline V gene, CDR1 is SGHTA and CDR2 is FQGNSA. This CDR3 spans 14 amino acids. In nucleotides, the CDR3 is TGTGCCAGCAGCCTCTTCGGGCAGGGTAGGGAGCAGTTCTTC. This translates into CASSLFGQGREQFF.

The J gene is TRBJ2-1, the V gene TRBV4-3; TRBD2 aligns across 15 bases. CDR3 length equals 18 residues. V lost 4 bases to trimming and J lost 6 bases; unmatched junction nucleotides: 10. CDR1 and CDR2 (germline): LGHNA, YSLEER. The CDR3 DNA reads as TGCGCCAGCAGCCCCTGGGGGGGACTAGCGGGAGGCAGCAATGAGCAGTTCTTC. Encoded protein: CASSPWGGLAGGSNEQFF.

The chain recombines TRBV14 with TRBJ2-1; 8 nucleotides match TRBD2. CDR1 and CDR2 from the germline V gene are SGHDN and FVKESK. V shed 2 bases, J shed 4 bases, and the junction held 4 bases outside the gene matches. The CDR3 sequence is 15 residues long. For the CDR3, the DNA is TGTGCCAGCAGCCAAAGGACTAGCCTATACAATGAGCAGTTCTTC. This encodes CASSQRTSLYNEQFF.

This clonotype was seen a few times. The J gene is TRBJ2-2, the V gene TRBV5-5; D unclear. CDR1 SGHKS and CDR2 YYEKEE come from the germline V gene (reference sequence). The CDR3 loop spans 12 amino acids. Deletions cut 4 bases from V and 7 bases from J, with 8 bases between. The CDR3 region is CASSPWRGELFF. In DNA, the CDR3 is TGTGCCAGCAGCCCTTGGCGCGGGGAGCTGTTTTTT. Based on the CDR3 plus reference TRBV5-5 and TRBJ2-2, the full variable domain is DAGVTQSPTHLIKTRGQQVTLRCSPISGHKSVSWYQQVLGQGPQFIFQYYEKEERGRGNFPDRFSARQFPNYSSELNVNALLLGDSALYLCASSPWRGELFFGEGSRLTVL.